Each of the 6 T cell receptor beta chains below was sequenced from the same sample in a study of blood T cells in healthy people across ages. Sample-barcoded 5' priming and a J-beta primer mix drove a second PCR of roughly 7 to 11 cycles. TCRdb recomputed calls from the 5' RACE reads with MiXCR, one row per CDR3 protein. The sample consists of 1.5 million to 2 million distinct CDR3 sequences, around 35% of them appearing once. The sequenced sample was blood. The receptors stem from a woman in her twenties or thirties in good health.

A single count supports this clonotype. One base away lies a much larger clone, so this may be a sequencing read error. The chain combines TRBV6-1 with TRBJ2-1; TRBD1 agrees at 12 bases. The germline gives CDR1 MNHNS, CDR2 SASEGT. This CDR3 is 15 amino acids long. V shed 8 bases and J 11 bases; nucleotides not matched to a gene: 13. CDR3 in amino acids: CASPKGTGGGNKQFF. The CDR3 DNA reads as TGTGCCAGCCCCAAAGGGACAGGGGGCGGGAATAAGCAGTTCTTC.

This clonotype was found a few times. CDR3 in DNA: TGCAGTGCTAGTGCAGAGGAAATCCAAAACTATGGCTACACCTTC. This translates into CSASAEEIQNYGYTF. The rearrangement uses TRBV20-1 and TRBJ1-2; D gene uncertain. Germline lookup yields CDR1 DFQATT and CDR2 SNEGSKA (reference sequence). The CDR3 runs to 15 residues. Trimming shortened V by 3 bases and J by 2 bases, and 16 bases separated the two germline ends.

This chain links TRBV9 with TRBJ2-1; D is tentatively TRBD1 or TRBD2 (6 bases each). This CDR3 has 15 amino acids. Deletions cut 4 bases from V and 4 bases from J, with 15 bases between. CDR1 and CDR2 from the germline V gene are SGDLS and YYNGEE. In DNA, the CDR3 is TGTGCCAGCAGCCCCCCAAGGGGGGAATACAATGAGCAGTTCTTC. Translation gives CASSPPRGEYNEQFF.

The genes are TRBV20-1 and TRBJ2-7, with 10 bases identical to TRBD2. The length of the CDR3 is 15 residues. The V segment lost 7 bases and the J segment 1 base; nucleotides outside the gene matches: 10. The germline V gene encodes CDR1 DFQATT and CDR2 SNEGSKA (reference sequence). The CDR3 here is CSVTPGLARSYEQYF. As DNA, the CDR3 is TGCAGTGTCACACCGGGACTAGCGAGGTCCTACGAGCAGTACTTC.

The chain recombines TRBV29-1 with TRBJ1-4, with TRBD1 as a possible D gene (5 bases). CDR1 and CDR2 (germline): SQVTM, ANQGSEA. The CDR3 has 15 amino acids. Trimming pared 1 base from V and 8 bases from J, leaving 17 bases between. This CDR3 reads CSVEASRDRGEKLFF. CDR3 DNA: TGCAGCGTTGAAGCGTCCCGGGACCGCGGGGAAAAACTGTTTTTT.

The genes are TRBV12-3 or TRBV12-4 and TRBJ2-7; D is uncertain. The CDR3 extends over 15 amino acids. V was shortened by 3 bases and J by 0 bases, with 12 bases between the two germline ends. CDR3 protein: CASSFRMMSSYEQYF. CDR3 sequence (DNA): TGTGCCAGCAGTTTTAGGATGATGAGCTCCTACGAGCAGTACTTC.